The 21 T cell receptor beta chains below all came from one sample that was sequenced in a study of PD-1 blockade in classical Hodgkin lymphoma. Every patient had relapsed following autologous stem cell transplantation, and cohorts differed in brentuximab vedotin exposure. Applied to thawed PBMCs, magnetic negative selection was the method used to isolate CD8+ T cells. The protocol was immunoSEQ multiplex PCR, while the TCRdb copy is restricted to in-frame clones and leaves out a portion. The table has fewer than 3,000 clones, 71% seen once. The sequencing used CD8+ T cells from blood, collected at baseline. These receptors came from a human donor with classical Hodgkin lymphoma.

The genes are TRBV7-3 and TRBJ2-7, with a weak D call TRBD1 (5 bases). V was pared by 2 bases and J by 4 bases, with 12 bases between. CDR3 length: 14 amino acids. The germline CDR1 and CDR2 sequences are SGHTA and FQGTGA. The CDR3 DNA sequence: TGTGCCAGCAGCTTAGGGCAGGGAAGGTACGAGCAGTACTTC. It translates to CASSLGQGRYEQYF. The variable domain in full, with the rest retrieved from reference TRBV7-3 and TRBJ2-7, is GAGVSQTPSNKVTEKGKYVELRCDPISGHTALYWYRQSLGQGPEFLIYFQGTGAADDSGLPNDRFFAVRPEGSVSTLKIQRTERGDSAVYLCASSLGQGRYEQYFGPGTRLTVT.

The J gene is TRBJ2-7, the V gene TRBV7-9; no definite D call. Germline V lookup: CDR1 SEHNR, CDR2 FQNEAQ (reference sequence). Trimming pared 0 bases from V and 0 bases from J, leaving 6 bases between. This CDR3 comprises 14 residues. Written as DNA, the CDR3 is TGTGCCAGCAGCTTAGCTCTGGCCTCCTACGAGCAGTACTTC. Residues: CASSLALASYEQYF. Variable domain in full (rest from reference TRBV7-9 and TRBJ2-7): DTGVSQNPRHKITKRGQNVTFRCDPISEHNRLYWYRQTLGQGPEFLTYFQNEAQLEKSRLLSDRFSAERPKGSFSTLEIQRTEQGDSAMYLCASSLALASYEQYFGPGTRLTVT.

This chain connects TRBV28 to TRBJ2-7; tentatively, D is TRBD1 (6 bases). Trimming stripped 6 bases from V and 3 bases from J, with 9 bases between. The CDR3 spans 12 residues. Germline V gene sequence: CDR1 MDHEN, CDR2 SYDVKM. The chain's CDR3 is CASSTDSYEQYF. Written as DNA, the CDR3 is TGTGCCAGCAGCACGGACAGCTACGAGCAGTACTTC.

Sample share makes this clone medium-sized. V gene TRBV2 combines with J gene TRBJ1-3; D is unresolved. The V gene's germline CDR1 is SNHLY and CDR2 FYNNEI. This CDR3 is 16 amino acids long. V was clipped by 3 bases and J by 4 bases, with 16 bases between them. CDR3 bases: TGTGCCAGCAGTGAGAGGGAAGGGTATCTGGGAAACACCATATATTTT. Protein product: CASSEREGYLGNTIYF.

The chain links TRBV9 to TRBJ2-4; tentative D call: TRBD1 (5 bases). This CDR3 is built from 14 residues. Trimming took off 4 bases at V and 3 bases at J, with 11 bases between the two ends. Germline loops: CDR1 SGDLS, CDR2 YYNGEE. The DNA of the CDR3 is TGTGCCAGCAGCCCCTTCGACAGCAAAAACATTCAGTACTTC. Amino acid sequence: CASSPFDSKNIQYF. Full variable domain (missing parts from reference TRBV9 and TRBJ2-4): DSGVTQTPKHLITATGQRVTLRCSPRSGDLSVYWYQQSLDQGLQFLIQYYNGEERAKGNILERFSAQQFPDLHSELNLSSLELGDSALYFCASSPFDSKNIQYFGAGTRLSVL.

V usage is TRBV11-3 and J usage is TRBJ2-5; no firm D call. This CDR3 comprises 11 residues. Germline CDR1 SGHNT, CDR2 YENEEA. Deletions cut 5 bases from V and 4 bases from J, with 5 bases between. The CDR3 spells CASSRLETQYF. The CDR3 DNA is TGTGCCAGCAGCCGGCTAGAGACCCAGTACTTC.

The chain has TRBV10-3 and TRBJ1-1, with D unresolved. The CDR3 is 13 amino acids. Germline CDR1 and CDR2: ENHRY and SYGVKD. The V end lost 0 bases, the J end lost 7 bases, and 9 bases lay between the germline ends. The CDR3 nucleotides read TGTGCCATCAGTGAGTCCTCCGGGCATGAAGCTTTCTTT. This translates into CAISESSGHEAFF.

This clone was picked up a small number of times. This chain joins TRBV2 and TRBJ1-2; a possible D gene is TRBD1 (5 bases). CDR1 is SNHLY, CDR2 FYNNEI, per germline. There are 11 residues in the CDR3. V lost 7 bases and J 7 bases, leaving 10 bases between the germline ends. The CDR3 bases are TGTGCCAGCACAGACAGTTTTGGCTACACCTTC. This gives the protein CASTDSFGYTF.

The chain has TRBV11-2 and TRBJ1-1; D gene ambiguous. CDR1 and CDR2 from the germline V gene are SGHAT and FQNNGV. V shed 3 bases and J shed 4 bases, with 6 bases lying between them. This CDR3 has 12 amino acids. CDR3 DNA: TGTGCCAGCAGCTTCACGTCCACTGAAGCTTTCTTT. Translation: CASSFTSTEAFF.

This clone was counted a few times. The chain has TRBV9 and TRBJ1-3; D not certain. The CDR3 covers 14 residues. The V end lost 0 bases, the J end lost 0 bases, and 4 bases lay between the germline ends. Germline values: CDR1 SGDLS, CDR2 YYNGEE. The CDR3 coding sequence is TGTGCCAGCAGCGTAGGGCGCTCTGGAAACACCATATATTTT. Translation gives CASSVGRSGNTIYF.

V usage is TRBV18 and J usage is TRBJ2-5; 14 positions agree with TRBD2. Losses at the gene ends were 6 bases for V and 5 bases for J; bases not matched to a gene: 11. Germline values: CDR1 KGHSH, CDR2 LQKENI. The CDR3 totals 17 residues. CDR3 sequence reads: CASSPTSGGASGETQYF. CDR3 nucleotide sequence: TGTGCCAGCTCCCCGACTAGCGGGGGGGCCTCCGGGGAGACCCAGTACTTC. Looking up the rest from reference TRBV18 and TRBJ2-5 gives the full variable domain: NAGVMQNPRHLVRRRGQEARLRCSPMKGHSHVYWYRQLPEEGLKFMVYLQKENIIDESGMPKERFSAEFPKEGPSILRIQQVVRGDSAAYFCASSPTSGGASGETQYFGPGTRLLVL.

J is TRBJ1-1 and V is TRBV6-1, with a tentative D call TRBD1 (6 bases). Germline V gives CDR1 MNHNS, CDR2 SASEGT. V was pared by 1 base and J by 1 base, with 10 bases between. This CDR3 has 15 residues. CDR3 sequence (DNA): TGTGCCAGCAGTGAAGACAGGGCGACGAACACTGAAGCTTTCTTT. Residues: CASSEDRATNTEAFF.

The V call is TRBV25-1, the J call TRBJ1-5, with a weak D call TRBD1 (5 bases). This CDR3 has 16 residues. The germline CDR1 and CDR2 sequences are MGHDK and SYGVNS. V lost 5 bases and J lost 5, with 19 bases in between. The CDR3 region has the DNA TGTGCCAGCAGTCCAGGGCCGAGGGGCCGTCATCAGCCCCAGCATTTT. Its protein is CASSPGPRGRHQPQHF.

DNA for the CDR3: TGTGCCAGCAGCTTAGTAGGAATCGATGGCGGAGCTTTCTTT. Protein sequence: CASSLVGIDGGAFF. V gene TRBV11-2 combines with J gene TRBJ1-1; D unresolved. The V gene's germline CDR1 is SGHAT and CDR2 FQNNGV. The CDR3 extends over 14 amino acids. V dropped 1 base and J dropped 10 bases, with 16 bases sitting between them.

This sequence joins TRBV30 and TRBJ2-7, with D maybe TRBD2 (7 bases). Germline V gives CDR1 GTSNPN, CDR2 SVGIG (reference sequence). V shed 8 bases and J shed 6 bases, with 23 bases lying between them. This CDR3 spans 14 amino acids. DNA of the CDR3: TGTGCCAGCAGCTTAGTCGGGGGGCGCGGCGAGCAGTACTTC. Its translation is CASSLVGGRGEQYF.

By sample share, this clone is large. The chain is built from TRBV6-1 and TRBJ1-5; 7 bases fit TRBD1. The CDR3 loop spans 16 amino acids. Germline V CDR1 and CDR2: MNHNS, SASEGT. The ends lost 2 bases at V and 3 bases at J; junction bases unmatched: 7. CDR3 region: CASSEWRTGPNQPQHF. The DNA for the CDR3 is TGTGCCAGCAGTGAATGGAGGACAGGTCCCAATCAGCCCCAGCATTTT.

This sequence joins TRBV5-5 and TRBJ2-7; D gene ambiguous. The CDR3 is 12 residues long. The germline V gene has CDR1 SGHKS and CDR2 YYEKEE (reference sequence). V lost 0 bases, J lost 4 bases, and 5 bases lay in between. This chain's CDR3 is CASSLDVYEQYF. The CDR3 DNA sequence: TGTGCCAGCAGCTTGGACGTTTACGAGCAGTACTTC.

V is TRBV7-2 and J is TRBJ2-5; 9 bases are shared with TRBD2. Germline-derived CDR1 and CDR2 are SGHTA and FQGNSA. The CDR3 runs 16 residues. Losses at the gene ends were 5 bases for V and 7 bases for J; bases not matched to a gene: 14. The CDR3 spells CASSHPGLALTGTQYF. DNA of the CDR3: TGTGCCAGCAGCCATCCGGGACTAGCCTTAACGGGGACCCAGTACTTC.

Notes on this clone: A junction end diverges from the germline sequence, so it may reflect a read error. This chain joins TRBV5-6 and TRBJ1-2, with D tentatively TRBD1 (5 bases). CDR1 SGHDT and CDR2 YYEEEE come from the germline V gene. The CDR3 spans 14 residues. As DNA, the CDR3 is TGTACCAGCAGCTTGACCCTGGACATCGAAGGCTACACCTTC. As protein: CTSSLTLDIEGYTF.

As concerns this clone: The junction does not match germline at one end; this may be a read error. V usage is TRBV7-9 and J usage is TRBJ2-2; TRBD2 might be the D (5 bases). This CDR3 spans 15 amino acids. The V gene's germline CDR1 is SEHNR and CDR2 FQNEAQ (reference sequence). The CDR3 protein is CASSLVRTGTGELFF. The CDR3, as DNA: TGTGCCAGCAGTTTAGTCAGGACTGGTACCGGGGAGCTGTTTTTT.

V and J are TRBV19 and TRBJ1-2; D uncertain. The germline V gene has CDR1 LNHDA and CDR2 SQIVND (reference sequence). This CDR3 region has 11 residues. V was clipped by 8 bases and J by 4 bases, with 8 bases between them. CDR3 in DNA: TGTGCCAGTGGTAGCCCCTATGGCTACACCTTC. Translated: CASGSPYGYTF.